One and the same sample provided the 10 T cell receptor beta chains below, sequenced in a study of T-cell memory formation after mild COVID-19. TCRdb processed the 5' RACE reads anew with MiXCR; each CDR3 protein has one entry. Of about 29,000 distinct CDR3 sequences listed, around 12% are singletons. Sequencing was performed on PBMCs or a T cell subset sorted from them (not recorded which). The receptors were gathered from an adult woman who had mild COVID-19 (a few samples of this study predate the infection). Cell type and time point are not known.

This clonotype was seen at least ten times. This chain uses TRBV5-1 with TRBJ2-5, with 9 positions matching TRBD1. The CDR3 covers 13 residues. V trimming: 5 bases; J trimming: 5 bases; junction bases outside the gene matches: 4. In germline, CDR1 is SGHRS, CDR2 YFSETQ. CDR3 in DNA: TGCGCCAGCAGTTACAGGGGGCAGGAGACCCAGTACTTC. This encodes CASSYRGQETQYF.

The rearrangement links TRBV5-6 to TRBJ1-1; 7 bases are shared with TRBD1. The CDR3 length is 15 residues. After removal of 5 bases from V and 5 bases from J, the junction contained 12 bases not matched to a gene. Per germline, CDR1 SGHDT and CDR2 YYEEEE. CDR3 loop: CASRTNRGLVTEAFF. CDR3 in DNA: TGTGCCAGCAGGACAAACAGGGGCCTCGTAACTGAAGCTTTCTTT.

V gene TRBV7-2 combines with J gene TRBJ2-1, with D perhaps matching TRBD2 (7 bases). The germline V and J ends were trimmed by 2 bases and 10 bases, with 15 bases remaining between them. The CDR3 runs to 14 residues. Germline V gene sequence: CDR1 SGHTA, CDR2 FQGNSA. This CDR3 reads CASSLRGGAGEQFF. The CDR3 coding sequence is TGTGCCAGCAGCTTAAGGGGGGGCGCTGGCGAGCAGTTCTTC.

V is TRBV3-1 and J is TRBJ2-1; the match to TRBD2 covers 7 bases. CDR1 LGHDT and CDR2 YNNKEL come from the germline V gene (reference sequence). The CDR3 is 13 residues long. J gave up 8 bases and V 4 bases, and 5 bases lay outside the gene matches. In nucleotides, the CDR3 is TGTGCCAGCAGCCGTGGGGAGGGTTATGAGCAGTTCTTC. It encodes CASSRGEGYEQFF.

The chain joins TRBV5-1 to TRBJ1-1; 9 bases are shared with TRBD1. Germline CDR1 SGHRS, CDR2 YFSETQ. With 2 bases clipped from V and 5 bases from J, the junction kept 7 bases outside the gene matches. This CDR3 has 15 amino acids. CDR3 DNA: TGCGCCAGCAGCTTTACAGGGGGCCGGGGAACTGAAGCTTTCTTT. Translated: CASSFTGGRGTEAFF.

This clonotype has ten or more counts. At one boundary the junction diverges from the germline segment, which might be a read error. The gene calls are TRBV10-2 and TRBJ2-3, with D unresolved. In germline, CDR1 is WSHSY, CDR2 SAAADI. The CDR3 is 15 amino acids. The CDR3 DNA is TGCGCCAGCAGGGAGTCCCCTACGAGCACAGATACGCAGTATTTT. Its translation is CASRESPTSTDTQYF.

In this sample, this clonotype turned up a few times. CDR3 sequence: CASSHQRGLSTDTQYF. CDR3 bases: TGTGCCAGCAGCCACCAGAGAGGGCTAAGCACAGATACGCAGTATTTT. The V and J genes are TRBV11-3 and TRBJ2-3; D might be TRBD2 (5 bases). The CDR3 extends over 16 amino acids. Trimming stripped 5 bases from V and 0 bases from J, with 15 bases between. Germline CDR1 and CDR2: SGHNT and YENEEA.

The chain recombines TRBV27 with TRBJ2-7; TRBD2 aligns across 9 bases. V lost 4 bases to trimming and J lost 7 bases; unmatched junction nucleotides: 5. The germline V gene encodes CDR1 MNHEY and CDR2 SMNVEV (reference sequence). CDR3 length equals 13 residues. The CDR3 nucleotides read TGTGCCAGCAGTTCCGGACTAGCGCTGGAGCAGTACTTC. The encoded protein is CASSSGLALEQYF.

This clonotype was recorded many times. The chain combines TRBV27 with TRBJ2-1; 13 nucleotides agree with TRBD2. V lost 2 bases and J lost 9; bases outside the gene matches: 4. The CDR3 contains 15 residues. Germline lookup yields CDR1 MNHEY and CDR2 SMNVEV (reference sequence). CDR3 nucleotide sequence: TGTGCCAGCAGTTTAACTAGCGGGGGGGTTAGTGAGCAGTTCTTC. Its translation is CASSLTSGGVSEQFF.

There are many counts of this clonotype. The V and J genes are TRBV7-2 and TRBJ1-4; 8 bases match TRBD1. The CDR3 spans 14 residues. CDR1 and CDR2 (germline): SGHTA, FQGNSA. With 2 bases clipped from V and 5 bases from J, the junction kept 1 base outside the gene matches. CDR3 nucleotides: TGTGCCAGCAGCTTAACAGGGGGGAATGAAAAACTGTTTTTT. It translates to CASSLTGGNEKLFF.